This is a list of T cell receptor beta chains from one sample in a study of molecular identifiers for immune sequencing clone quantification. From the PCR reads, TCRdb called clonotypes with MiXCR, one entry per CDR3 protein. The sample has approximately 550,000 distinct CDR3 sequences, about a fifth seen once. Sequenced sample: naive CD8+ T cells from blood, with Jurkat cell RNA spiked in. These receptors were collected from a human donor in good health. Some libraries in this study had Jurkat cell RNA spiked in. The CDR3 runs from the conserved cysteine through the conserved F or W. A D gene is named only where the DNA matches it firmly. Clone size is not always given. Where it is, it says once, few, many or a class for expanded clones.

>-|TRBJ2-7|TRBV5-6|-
CASSFVGNGQYF
TGTGCCAGCAGCTTTGTGGGTAACGGGCAGTACTTC
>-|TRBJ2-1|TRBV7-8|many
CASSSRDFPNEQFF
TGTGCCAGCAGCTCACGGGACTTCCCCAATGAGCAGTTCTTC
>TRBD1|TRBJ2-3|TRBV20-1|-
CSARAEQGATDTQYF
TGCAGTGCTAGAGCAGAACAGGGGGCAACAGATACGCAGTATTTT
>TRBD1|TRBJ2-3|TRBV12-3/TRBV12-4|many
CASSLSGGTTDTQYF
TGTGCCAGCAGTTTATCAGGGGGTACCACAGATACGCAGTATTTT
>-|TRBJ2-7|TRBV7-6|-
CASSSGATSEQCF
TGTGCCAGCAGCTCCGGAGCGACCAGCGAGCAGTGCTTC
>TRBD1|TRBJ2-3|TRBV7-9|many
CASSFIATGDQDTQYF
TGTGCCAGCAGCTTTATCGCGACAGGGGATCAAGATACGCAGTATTTT
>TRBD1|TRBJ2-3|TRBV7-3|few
CASSTGTGVTDTQYF
TGTGCCAGCAGCACTGGGACAGGGGTAACAGATACGCAGTATTTT
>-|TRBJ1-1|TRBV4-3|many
CASSQDVSYMNTEAFF
TGCGCCAGCAGCCAAGATGTCAGTTACATGAACACTGAAGCTTTCTTT
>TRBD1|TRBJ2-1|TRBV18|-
CTSSPRDRVINNEQFF
TGTACCAGCTCACCCCGGGACAGGGTAATCAACAATGAGCAGTTCTTC
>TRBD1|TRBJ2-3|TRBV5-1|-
CASSWGTGETDTQYF
TGCGCCAGCAGCTGGGGGACAGGGGAGACAGATACGCAGTATTTT
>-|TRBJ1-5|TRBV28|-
CASTQNQPQHF
TGTGCCAGCACCCAGAATCAGCCCCAGCATTTT
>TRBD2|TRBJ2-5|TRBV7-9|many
CASSLGTSGGLQETQYF
TGTGCCAGCAGCTTAGGGACTAGCGGGGGACTACAAGAGACCCAGTACTTC
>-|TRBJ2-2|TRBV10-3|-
CATVRTDNTGELFF
TGTGCCACGGTTCGGACAGACAACACCGGGGAGCTGTTTTTT
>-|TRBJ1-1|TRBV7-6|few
CASSTLAGDTEAFF
TGTGCCAGCAGCACCCTCGCAGGGGACACTGAAGCTTTCTTT
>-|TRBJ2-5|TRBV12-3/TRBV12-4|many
CASSPASERETQYF
TGTGCCAGCAGCCCGGCCTCAGAGCGAGAGACCCAGTACTTC
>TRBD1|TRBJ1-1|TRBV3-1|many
CASSQVGGVGTEAFF
TGTGCCAGCAGCCAAGTAGGGGGCGTTGGCACTGAAGCTTTCTTT
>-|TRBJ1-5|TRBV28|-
CASSLRGRGNQPQHF
TGTGCCAGCAGTTTACGTGGACGGGGCAATCAGCCCCAGCATTTT
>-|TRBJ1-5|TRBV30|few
CAWSSAGGGNQPQHF
TGTGCCTGGAGTAGTGCGGGGGGAGGCAATCAGCCCCAGCATTTT
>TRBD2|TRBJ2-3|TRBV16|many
CASSQSRTSLLDTQYF
TGTGCCAGCAGCCAATCAAGGACTAGCCTTTTGGATACGCAGTATTTT
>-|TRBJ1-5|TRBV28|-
CASQPDSNQPQHF
TGTGCCAGCCAACCGGACAGCAATCAGCCCCAGCATTTT
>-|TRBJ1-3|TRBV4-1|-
CASSQVAGVGNTIYF
TGCGCCAGCAGCCAAGTCGCCGGGGTTGGAAACACCATATATTTT
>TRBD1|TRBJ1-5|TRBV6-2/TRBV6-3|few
CASSYFQGAVNQPQHF
TGTGCCAGCAGTTACTTCCAGGGGGCGGTCAATCAGCCCCAGCATTTT
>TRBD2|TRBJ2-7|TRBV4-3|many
CASSQEGGSWGEQYF
TGCGCCAGCAGCCAAGAAGGCGGGAGTTGGGGCGAGCAGTACTTC
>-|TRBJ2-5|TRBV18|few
CASSHRTEETQYF
TGTGCCAGCTCACACCGGACAGAAGAGACCCAGTACTTC
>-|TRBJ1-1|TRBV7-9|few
CAGSPPWSMNTEAFF
TGTGCCGGCAGCCCACCGTGGAGCATGAACACTGAAGCTTTCTTT
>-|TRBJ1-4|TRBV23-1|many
CASSMPEEEEKLFF
TGCGCCAGCAGTATGCCGGAGGAAGAGGAAAAACTGTTTTTT